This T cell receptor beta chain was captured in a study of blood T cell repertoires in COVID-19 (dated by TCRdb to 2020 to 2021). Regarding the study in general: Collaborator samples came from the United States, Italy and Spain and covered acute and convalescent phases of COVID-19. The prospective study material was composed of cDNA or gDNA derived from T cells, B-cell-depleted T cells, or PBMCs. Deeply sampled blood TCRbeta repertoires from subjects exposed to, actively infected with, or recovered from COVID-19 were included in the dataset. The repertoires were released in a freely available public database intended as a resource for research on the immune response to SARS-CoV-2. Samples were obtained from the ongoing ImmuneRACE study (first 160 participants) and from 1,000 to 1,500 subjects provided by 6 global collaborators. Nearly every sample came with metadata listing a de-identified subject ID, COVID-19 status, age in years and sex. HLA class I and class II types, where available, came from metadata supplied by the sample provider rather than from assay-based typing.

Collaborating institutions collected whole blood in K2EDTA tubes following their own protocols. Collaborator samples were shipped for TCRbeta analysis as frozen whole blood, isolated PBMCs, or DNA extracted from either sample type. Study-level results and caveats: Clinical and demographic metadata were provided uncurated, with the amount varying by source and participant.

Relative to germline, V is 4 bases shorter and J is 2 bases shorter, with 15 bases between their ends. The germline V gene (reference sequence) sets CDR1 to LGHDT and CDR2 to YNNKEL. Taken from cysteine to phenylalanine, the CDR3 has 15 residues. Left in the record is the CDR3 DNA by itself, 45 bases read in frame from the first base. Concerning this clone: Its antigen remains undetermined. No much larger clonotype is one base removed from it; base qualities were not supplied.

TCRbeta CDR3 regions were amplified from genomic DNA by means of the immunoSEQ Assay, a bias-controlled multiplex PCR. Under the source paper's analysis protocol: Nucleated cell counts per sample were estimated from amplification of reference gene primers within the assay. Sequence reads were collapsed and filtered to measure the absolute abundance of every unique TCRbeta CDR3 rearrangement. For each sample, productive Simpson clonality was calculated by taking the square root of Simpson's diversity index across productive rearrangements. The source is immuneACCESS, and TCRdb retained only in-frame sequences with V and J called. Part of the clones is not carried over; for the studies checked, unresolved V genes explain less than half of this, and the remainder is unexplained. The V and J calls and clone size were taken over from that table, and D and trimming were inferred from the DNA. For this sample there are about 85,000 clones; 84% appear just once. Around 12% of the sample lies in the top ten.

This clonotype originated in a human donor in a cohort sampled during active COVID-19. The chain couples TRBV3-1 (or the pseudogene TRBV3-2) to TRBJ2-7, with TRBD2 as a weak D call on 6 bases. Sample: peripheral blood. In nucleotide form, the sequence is TGTGCCAGCAGCCCTACGCTGGGGGGTCCCTACGAGCAGTACTTC. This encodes CASSPTLGGPYEQYF.